This T cell receptor beta chain comes out of a study of T cell responses to AZD1222 COVID-19 vaccine. Germline V lookup: CDR1 LGHNT, CDR2 FRNRAP. V lost 7 bases, J lost 3 bases, and 10 bases lay in between. CDR3 length: 13 amino acids. Data came from immunoSEQ multiplex PCR; TCRdb stores just in-frame clones and leaves some out. The table records 150,000 or so clones, roughly nine tenths of them present only once. This specimen consisted of peripheral blood, obtained on day 0 of AZD1222 vaccination. The receptor's source is an adult in good health. This chain links TRBV12-5 with TRBJ1-5; D gene ambiguous. The CDR3 DNA reads as TGTGCTAGTGAATCGGGGTACAATCAGCCCCAGCATTTT. The encoded protein is CASESGYNQPQHF.